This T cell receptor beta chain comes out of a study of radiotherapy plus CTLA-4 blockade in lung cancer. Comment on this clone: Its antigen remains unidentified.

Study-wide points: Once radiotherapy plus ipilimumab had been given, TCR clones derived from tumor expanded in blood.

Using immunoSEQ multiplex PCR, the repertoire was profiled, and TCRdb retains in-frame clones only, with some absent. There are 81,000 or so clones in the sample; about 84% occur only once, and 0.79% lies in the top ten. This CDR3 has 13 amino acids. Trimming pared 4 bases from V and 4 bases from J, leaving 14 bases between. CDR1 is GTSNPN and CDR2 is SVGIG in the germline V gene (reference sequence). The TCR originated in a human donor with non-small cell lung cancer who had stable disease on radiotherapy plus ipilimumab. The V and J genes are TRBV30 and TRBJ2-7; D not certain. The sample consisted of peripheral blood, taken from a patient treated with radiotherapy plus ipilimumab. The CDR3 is CAWTKSLGYEQYF. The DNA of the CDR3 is TGTGCCTGGACTAAATCACTGGGATACGAGCAGTACTTC.